This T cell receptor (beta chain) was sequenced during a study of control samples from healthy donors and cancer patients. The protocol was immunoSEQ multiplex PCR, while the TCRdb copy is restricted to in-frame clones and leaves out a portion. The table includes under 150,000 clones, approximately 88% detected once. This CDR3 comprises 13 residues. Germline loops: CDR1 LNHDA, CDR2 SQIVND (reference sequence). V was shortened by 0 bases and J by 9 bases, with 9 bases between the two germline ends. The clonotype was recovered from a man aged 30 to 39 in good health. The sequencing sample was made of blood. The chain joins TRBV19 to TRBJ2-1; D is possibly TRBD1 (6 bases). The CDR3, as DNA: TGTGCCAGTAGTATAGAGGGGGCGGGTGAGCAGTTCTTC. Its protein product is CASSIEGAGEQFF.